These T cell receptor beta chains were read from a single sample in a study of OX40 agonist ivuxolimab in advanced cancers. The repertoire was sequenced with immunoSEQ multiplex PCR; TCRdb's copy has only in-frame clones and lacks some. This sample yields tens of thousands of clones, of which roughly 87% are seen a single time; under 3.5% belongs to the top ten. This sample comprised CD4+ or CD8+ T cells sorted from blood, obtained in a trial of the OX40 agonist ivuxolimab. The source is an adult with an advanced solid tumor such as melanoma, head and neck, liver or kidney cancer. Both conserved end residues are part of each CDR3. Each record gives: clone size, D gene, V gene, J gene, CDR3 protein, CDR3 DNA. D genes are given only for firm matches. Expanded clones get a size class; other rows say once, few or many, or leave the size out.

>.|.|TRBV9|TRBJ2-7
CASSVATGYEQYF
TGTGCCAGCAGCGTAGCTACAGGGTACGAGCAGTACTTC
>.|.|TRBV4-1|TRBJ2-1
CASSRKDYPMGVYNEQFF
TGCGCCAGCAGCCGAAAGGACTACCCAATGGGGGTCTACAATGAGCAGTTCTTC
>few|.|TRBV19|TRBJ1-1
CASSFGNTEAFF
TGTGCCAGTAGTTTTGGAAACACTGAAGCTTTCTTT
>once|TRBD2|TRBV19|TRBJ2-1
CASSIGLSGEPNEQFF
TGTGCCAGTAGTATAGGTCTTAGCGGGGAACCCAATGAGCAGTTCTTC
>.|.|TRBV7-2|TRBJ1-2
CASSLATVLRGYTF
TGTGCCAGCAGCTTAGCGACAGTCCTACGAGGCTACACCTTC
>.|.|TRBV7-2|TRBJ1-3
CASGGAGARGNTIYF
TGTGCCAGTGGGGGGGCAGGGGCGAGAGGAAACACCATATATTTT
>.|.|TRBV28|TRBJ1-1
CASTMGGRWSTEAFF
TGTGCCAGCACCATGGGGGGGCGCTGGAGCACTGAAGCTTTCTTT
>.|.|TRBV5-4|TRBJ1-3
CASSFDSPGNTIYF
TGTGCCAGCAGCTTCGACAGCCCTGGAAACACCATATATTTT
>.|TRBD1|TRBV15|TRBJ1-5
CATSRSGTGAQPQHF
TGTGCCACCAGCAGATCCGGGACAGGGGCTCAGCCCCAGCATTTT
>.|.|TRBV10-2|TRBJ2-7
CASSDQLASYEQYF
TGCGCCAGCAGTGACCAACTAGCCTCCTACGAGCAGTACTTC
>.|.|TRBV12-5|TRBJ1-2
CASLPGARGYGYTF
TGTGCTAGTCTCCCTGGAGCGAGGGGCTATGGCTACACCTTC
>.|TRBD2|TRBV5-1|TRBJ2-1
CASSKGLAGEQGEQFF
TGCGCCAGCAGCAAGGGACTAGCGGGAGAACAGGGTGAGCAGTTCTTC
>.|.|TRBV7-3|TRBJ2-1
CASSPAGEPYNEQFF
TGTGCCAGCAGCCCCGCAGGGGAACCCTACAATGAGCAGTTCTTC
>.|.|TRBV28|TRBJ1-5
CASSLRGDQPQHF
TGTGCCAGCAGTTTGAGGGGGGACCAGCCCCAGCATTTT
>once|TRBD1|TRBV10-3|TRBJ2-3
CAISEPIYGTGSTDTQYF
TGTGCCATCAGTGAGCCAATATACGGGACAGGGAGCACAGATACGCAGTATTTT
>.|.|TRBV19|TRBJ1-2
CASSLTAFSNYGYTF
TGTGCCAGTAGTTTGACAGCTTTCTCTAACTATGGCTACACCTTC
>.|TRBD1|TRBV11-3|TRBJ2-1
CASSLTVVGRQGAYNEQFF
TGTGCCAGCAGCCTCACGGTTGTGGGGAGACAGGGGGCCTACAATGAGCAGTTCTTC
>few|.|TRBV10-3|TRBJ2-5
CAISGRGQETQYF
TGTGCCATCAGTGGGAGGGGGCAAGAGACCCAGTACTTC